The 10 T cell receptor beta chains given below trace back to one sample, sequenced in a study of long-term antiretroviral therapy in people with HIV (dated by TCRdb to about 2022). The immunoSEQ hsTCRB v3.0 assay was used at survey level resolution to sequence the TRB variable region. The table comes from immuneACCESS by way of TCRdb, which keeps in-frame sequences with V and J called. Part of the clones is missing from these tables; in studies checked, under half for an unresolved V gene and the rest for unknown reasons. The sample profile shows 18,000 or so clones; 78% of them were found once. The top ten hold 6.5% to 10% of the sample. Sequenced material: unsorted PBMCs, taken at the start of antiretroviral therapy, before treatment. All receptors come from a middle-aged woman with HIV.

This clone was seen a few times. The V call is TRBV7-6, the J call TRBJ1-1; 7 bases map to TRBD1. The CDR3 is 13 amino acids. V gave up 5 bases and J gave up 1 base; unmatched junction bases: 1. Per germline, CDR1 SGHVS and CDR2 FNYEAQ. DNA of the CDR3: TGTGCCAGCAGCCCAGGGGGGAACACTGAAGCTTTCTTT. Protein sequence: CASSPGGNTEAFF.

The count of this clone is one. The rearrangement uses TRBV6-1 and TRBJ2-3; D remains unclear. The V and J ends lost 7 bases and 5 bases respectively, with 13 bases between them. The CDR3 is 13 residues long. Germline V CDR1 and CDR2: MNHNS, SASEGT. CDR3 coding DNA: TGTGCCAGCACACAAGAATCGGAAGATACGCAGTATTTT. This codes for CASTQESEDTQYF.

The chain employs TRBV7-8 and TRBJ2-7; D uncertain. The V end lost 2 bases, the J end lost 6 bases, and 8 bases lay between the germline ends. This CDR3 contains 12 residues. Germline CDR1 is SGHVS and CDR2 is FQNEAQ. CDR3 DNA: TGTGCCAGCAGCTTATGGTCGGGCGAGCAGTACTTC. This encodes CASSLWSGEQYF.

J is TRBJ2-7 and V is TRBV5-1; 8 bases line up with TRBD1. This CDR3 has 13 amino acids. Germline V gives CDR1 SGHRS, CDR2 YFSETQ. With 3 bases clipped from V and 5 bases from J, the junction kept 4 bases outside the gene matches. The CDR3 spells CASSYWTGNEQYF. The CDR3, as DNA: TGCGCCAGCAGCTACTGGACAGGGAACGAGCAGTACTTC. Full variable domain (outside the CDR3, taken from reference TRBV5-1 and TRBJ2-7): KAGVTQTPRYLIKTRGQQVTLSCSPISGHRSVSWYQQTPGQGLQFLFEYFSETQRNKGNFPGRFSGRQFSNSRSEMNVSTLELGDSALYLCASSYWTGNEQYFGPGTRLTVT.

V gene TRBV7-2 combines with J gene TRBJ1-5; no clear D gene. Trimming removed 4 bases at V and 4 bases at J, with 14 bases between. Germline V gives CDR1 SGHTA, CDR2 FQGNSA. This CDR3 region has 15 residues. The CDR3 nucleotides are TGTGCCAGCAGCTCCATGGTCAGTGGAAATCAGCCCCAGCATTTT. Translation: CASSSMVSGNQPQHF.

The rearrangement links TRBV5-8 to TRBJ2-1; D tentatively reads TRBD1 or TRBD2 (5 bases each). V lost 4 bases, J lost 4 bases, and 12 bases lay in between. Germline V gene data show CDR1 as SGHTS and CDR2 as YDEGEE. CDR3 size: 14 residues. The CDR3 loop is CASSSRDQYNEQFF. CDR3 nucleotide sequence: TGTGCCAGCAGCAGCCGGGACCAATACAATGAGCAGTTCTTC.

The V gene is TRBV30, the J gene TRBJ2-7; 10 bases are shared with TRBD1. The J segment lost 2 bases and the V segment lost 4 bases, leaving 8 bases of the junction unmatched. The length of the CDR3 is 15 residues. The germline CDR1 and CDR2 sequences are GTSNPN and SVGIG (reference sequence). The CDR3 reads CAWTLFGTGAYEQYF. CDR3 in DNA: TGTGCCTGGACCCTTTTCGGGACAGGGGCCTACGAGCAGTACTTC.

This chain uses TRBV12-5 with TRBJ1-1; D uncertain. V was clipped by 4 bases and J by 2 bases, with 11 bases between them. The CDR3 has 14 amino acids. Germline V gives CDR1 LGHNT, CDR2 FRNRAP. CDR3 sequence reads: CASGSRSGNTEAFF. DNA for the CDR3: TGTGCTAGTGGTTCCAGGTCTGGTAACACTGAAGCTTTCTTT. Looking up the rest from reference TRBV12-5 and TRBJ1-1 gives the full variable domain: DARVTQTPRHKVTEMGQEVTMRCQPILGHNTVFWYRQTMMQGLELLAYFRNRAPLDDSGMPKDRFSAEMPDATLATLKIQPSEPRDSAVYFCASGSRSGNTEAFFGQGTRLTVV.

The genes are TRBV7-3 and TRBJ2-7; 8 bases are a match to TRBD1. The CDR3 totals 17 residues. V shed 5 bases and J 3 bases; nucleotides not matched to a gene: 15. Germline CDR1 is SGHTA and CDR2 is FQGTGA. CDR3 residues: CASSRQGTDDGVYEQYF. CDR3 bases: TGTGCCAGCAGCCGACAGGGGACCGACGACGGCGTCTACGAGCAGTACTTC.

The V gene is TRBV23-1, the J gene TRBJ2-3; no clear D. TRBV23-1 is treated as an ORF (open reading frame) with a function not yet certain. The CDR3 length is 14 residues. V was clipped by 7 bases and J by 5 bases, with 16 bases between them. The CDR3 loop is CASTPLDVRDTQYF. DNA for the CDR3: TGCGCCAGCACCCCTCTGGACGTAAGAGATACGCAGTATTTT.